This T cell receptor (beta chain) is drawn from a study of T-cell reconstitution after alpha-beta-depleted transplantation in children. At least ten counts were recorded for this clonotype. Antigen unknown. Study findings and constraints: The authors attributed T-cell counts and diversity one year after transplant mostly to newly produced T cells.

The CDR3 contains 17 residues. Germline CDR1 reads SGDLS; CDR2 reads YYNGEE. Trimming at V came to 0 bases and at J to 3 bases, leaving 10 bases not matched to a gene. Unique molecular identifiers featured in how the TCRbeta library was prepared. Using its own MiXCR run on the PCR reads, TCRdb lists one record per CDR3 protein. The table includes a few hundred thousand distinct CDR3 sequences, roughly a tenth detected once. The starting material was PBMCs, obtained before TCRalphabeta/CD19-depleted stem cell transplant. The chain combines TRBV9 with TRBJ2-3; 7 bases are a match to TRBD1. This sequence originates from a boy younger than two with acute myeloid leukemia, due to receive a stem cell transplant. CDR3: CASSVDLQGRRTDTQYF. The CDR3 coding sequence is TGTGCCAGCAGCGTAGACCTACAGGGGCGTCGGACAGATACGCAGTATTTT.